This TCR beta chain stems from a study of shared clonotypes between healthy human individuals. The assay was immunoSEQ multiplex PCR, and TCRdb's table has in-frame clones only and misses some. The sample lists 190,000 or so clones, approximately 62% seen once, with less than 11% in the top ten. Both subsets, CD45RA+ naive and CD45RA-negative memory, were split from the CD4+ cells. The germline gives CDR1 SNHLY, CDR2 FYNNEI. The CDR3 has 13 residues. The ends were cut back, 3 bases at V and 7 bases at J, with 10 bases in the middle. The rearrangement links TRBV2 to TRBJ1-5; D gene uncertain. This sequence was found in a man aged 25-45 years in good health. Sequencing was performed on memory CD4+ T cells sorted from blood. Noted subset: CD45RA-negative fraction. The CDR3 sequence is CASSDVQSQPQHF. CDR3 coding DNA: TGTGCCAGCAGTGATGTTCAGTCCCAGCCCCAGCATTTT.